The 25 T cell receptor beta chains presented below share a single source sample, sequenced in a study of T-cell reconstitution after alpha-beta-depleted transplantation in children. Unique molecular identifiers tagged the TCRbeta library. TCRdb independently ran MiXCR on the PCR reads; one entry per CDR3 protein. This sample carries some 520,000 distinct CDR3 sequences, about 31% of them seen once, and the ten largest clones take 2% to 3%. Sequenced here: PBMCs from the stem cell graft donor, sampled from the stem cell graft. The receptors stem from a human donor who donated a stem cell graft to a child with aplastic anemia.

This chain joins TRBV20-1 and TRBJ2-1, with TRBD2 matching over 9 bases. Per germline, CDR1 DFQATT and CDR2 SNEGSKA (reference sequence). The CDR3 totals 13 residues. The CDR3 bases are TGCAGCTGGGTAGCGGGAGACGTCAATGAGCAGTTCTTC. Its translation is CSWVAGDVNEQFF.

This clonotype showed up just a few times. The chain uses TRBV5-1 and TRBJ2-3; D is unresolved. Germline V lookup: CDR1 SGHRS, CDR2 YFSETQ. Trimming pared 0 bases from V and 3 bases from J, leaving 11 bases between. The CDR3 is 15 amino acids. CDR3 DNA sequence: TGCGCCAGCAGCTTGGCTGTGATAAGTACAGATACGCAGTATTTT. Translated: CASSLAVISTDTQYF.

This clonotype was counted only a few times. V usage is TRBV5-5 and J usage is TRBJ2-5; D unclear. Germline lookup yields CDR1 SGHKS and CDR2 YYEKEE (reference sequence). V was cut by 0 bases and J by 0 bases, with 6 bases left in between. The CDR3 runs 14 residues. As DNA, the CDR3 is TGTGCCAGCAGCTTGGTCAGGAACCAAGAGACCCAGTACTTC. Translated: CASSLVRNQETQYF.

V and J are TRBV7-2 and TRBJ2-5, with 7 bases matching TRBD2. V shed 1 base, J shed 3 bases, and the junction held 5 bases outside the gene matches. Germline V gene data show CDR1 as SGHTA and CDR2 as FQGNSA. This CDR3 has 15 residues. CDR3 coding DNA: TGTGCCAGCAGCTTAGGGGGGAGGGCCGAAGAGACCCAGTACTTC. Protein product: CASSLGGRAEETQYF.

The CDR3 loop is CASSQFFVLQGGDEQYF. CDR3 DNA: TGCGCCAGCAGCCAATTTTTCGTATTGCAGGGTGGGGACGAGCAGTACTTC. The V and J genes are TRBV4-3 and TRBJ2-7, with a weak D call TRBD1 (5 bases). Trimming removed 2 bases from V and 5 bases from J, with 22 bases in between. The CDR3 runs to 17 residues. Germline assignment: CDR1 LGHNA and CDR2 YSLEER.

The chain uses TRBV20-1 and TRBJ2-1; 13 nucleotides agree with TRBD2. The CDR3 has 15 residues. Trimming cost V 5 bases and J 7 bases; bases outside gene matches: 8. Germline V gene lookup returns CDR1 DFQATT and CDR2 SNEGSKA (reference sequence). CDR3 loop: CSALSGTSGTNEQFF. CDR3 coding DNA: TGCAGTGCTCTTTCCGGGACTAGCGGGACTAATGAGCAGTTCTTC.

This clonotype has just a few counts. The V and J genes are TRBV29-1 and TRBJ2-7; D is ambiguous. The CDR3 is 13 residues long. The ends were cut back, 4 bases at V and 0 bases at J, with 10 bases in the middle. Germline V gene sequence: CDR1 SQVTM, CDR2 ANQGSEA. The CDR3 spells CSVAWTVSYEQYF. The CDR3 DNA sequence: TGCAGCGTTGCTTGGACGGTCTCCTACGAGCAGTACTTC.

V and J are TRBV20-1 and TRBJ2-2; D is possibly TRBD1 or TRBD2 (5 bases each). The CDR3 extends over 13 amino acids. Germline loops: CDR1 DFQATT, CDR2 SNEGSKA (reference sequence). The CDR3 DNA follows: TGCAACCGGGGACCCTCGAACACCGGGGAGCTGTTTTTT. This gives the protein CNRGPSNTGELFF.

This clonotype was detected only a few times. J is TRBJ1-5 and V is TRBV7-8; D not resolved. V was cut by 2 bases and J by 0 bases, with 14 bases left in between. Germline V gene sequence: CDR1 SGHVS, CDR2 FQNEAQ. The CDR3 spans 17 residues. CDR3 sequence reads: CASSLMGWGDSNQPQHF. The CDR3 coding sequence is TGTGCCAGCAGCTTAATGGGGTGGGGAGATAGCAATCAGCCCCAGCATTTT.

A few counts support this clonotype. This sequence joins TRBV20-1 and TRBJ2-3; the D gene is possibly TRBD2 (5 bases). V was trimmed by 6 bases and J by 0 bases, leaving 13 bases between them. The CDR3 runs to 14 residues. CDR1 and CDR2 (germline): DFQATT, SNEGSKA (reference sequence). The CDR3 DNA sequence: TGCAGTGCACTGAGGACTTCTAGCACAGATACGCAGTATTTT. Translated: CSALRTSSTDTQYF.

The V call is TRBV21-1, the J call TRBJ2-1; the table assigns TRBD2, which was not confirmed against the DNA. TRBV21-1 is a pseudogene. The CDR3 contains 14 residues. The CDR3 protein is CASPLPASPNEQFF. CDR3 nucleotides: TGTGCCAGCCCCTTACCGGCTAGCCCCAATGAGCAGTTCTTC.

This clonotype was counted a single time. The CDR3 bases are TGTGCCAGCAGGTTTCAGAGGACCGGCTCTGGAAACACCATATATTTT. It encodes CASRFQRTGSGNTIYF. The chain employs TRBV6-1 and TRBJ1-3; D uncertain. CDR3 length equals 16 residues. CDR1 MNHNS and CDR2 SASEGT come from the germline V gene. Trimming shortened V by 6 bases and J by 0 bases, and 15 bases separated the two germline ends.

This rearrangement joins TRBV20-1 to TRBJ2-7; D is possibly TRBD1 (5 bases). Trimming removed 3 bases from V and 2 bases from J, with 14 bases in between. Germline CDR1 DFQATT, CDR2 SNEGSKA (reference sequence). This CDR3 has 14 residues. CDR3 sequence reads: CSASRPQAPYEQYF. Written as DNA, the CDR3 is TGCAGTGCTAGCCGTCCACAGGCCCCCTACGAGCAGTACTTC.

This chain connects TRBV12-3 or TRBV12-4 to TRBJ2-1, with 11 bases that match TRBD2. This CDR3 has 16 amino acids. V was pared by 4 bases and J by 6 bases, with 8 bases of the junction left unmatched. The DNA for the CDR3 is TGTGCCAGCAGTTCGACCGGGACTAGCGGAATCAATGAGCAGTTCTTC. Encoded protein: CASSSTGTSGINEQFF.

This clonotype appeared many times. V gene TRBV20-1 combines with J gene TRBJ2-7; D is ambiguous. CDR1 is DFQATT, CDR2 SNEGSKA, per germline (reference sequence). With 4 bases removed from V and 6 bases from J, the gap between germline ends came to 7 bases. The CDR3 sequence is 10 residues long. DNA of the CDR3: TGCAGTGCTAAAATGAGCGAGCAGTACTTC. Translated: CSAKMSEQYF.

The CDR3 coding sequence is TGCAGTGCTATTACGGTGCTCGATCAGCCCCAGCATTTT. It yields the protein CSAITVLDQPQHF. This chain links TRBV20-1 with TRBJ1-5; D remains ambiguous. Germline V gene lookup returns CDR1 DFQATT and CDR2 SNEGSKA (reference sequence). V dropped 4 bases and J dropped 5 bases, with 12 bases sitting between them. CDR3 length: 13 residues.

V gene TRBV12-3 or TRBV12-4 combines with J gene TRBJ2-1; maybe TRBD2 (6 bases). V was cut by 3 bases and J by 8 bases, with 8 bases left in between. The CDR3 has 12 residues. CDR3 loop: CASSFPGDEQFF. The DNA of the CDR3 is TGTGCCAGCAGTTTCCCGGGGGATGAGCAGTTCTTC.

This clonotype has a handful of counts. This chain joins TRBV20-1 and TRBJ2-7; weak D call: TRBD1 (6 bases). Germline CDR1 and CDR2: DFQATT and SNEGSKA (reference sequence). V was cut by 5 bases and J by 3 bases, with 20 bases left in between. The CDR3 is 15 residues long. CDR3 loop: CSAAPRGNPGYEQYV. As DNA, the CDR3 is TGCAGTGCTGCACCCAGGGGCAATCCGGGCTACGAGCAGTACGTC.

The J gene is TRBJ1-6, the V gene TRBV9, with D unclear. Germline V gives CDR1 SGDLS, CDR2 YYNGEE. CDR3 size: 17 residues. V was clipped by 3 bases and J by 0 bases, with 13 bases between them. The CDR3 bases are TGTGCCAGCAGCGCCTCCCGGCAGAGCTCCTATAATTCACCCCTCCACTTT. Its translation is CASSASRQSSYNSPLHF.

This clonotype was observed a few times. The chain employs TRBV5-4 and TRBJ2-3, with 11 bases aligning to TRBD2. Germline lookup yields CDR1 SGHNT and CDR2 YYREEE (reference sequence). Trimming removed 4 bases from V and 4 bases from J; junction bases left unmatched: 8. The CDR3 contains 16 residues. CDR3 coding DNA: TGTGCCAGCAGCCCAGGTCTAGCGGGAGGCGCAGATACGCAGTATTTT. This encodes CASSPGLAGGADTQYF.

The J gene is TRBJ2-5, the V gene TRBV28; D may be TRBD1 (6 bases). The germline V gene encodes CDR1 MDHEN and CDR2 SYDVKM. This CDR3 comprises 14 residues. Deletions cut 5 bases from V and 4 bases from J, with 14 bases between. This CDR3 is CASSASGERETQYF. The CDR3 DNA follows: TGTGCCAGCAGTGCTTCAGGGGAGCGAGAGACCCAGTACTTC.

This chain links TRBV30 with TRBJ1-5; D unclear. Germline values: CDR1 GTSNPN, CDR2 SVGIG (reference sequence). The CDR3 consists of 14 residues. The V end was cut by 0 bases, the J end by 4 bases, with 10 bases between. The CDR3 DNA sequence: TGTGCCTGGAGTGTACGTCAGCCTAATCAGCCCCAGCATTTT. Protein product: CAWSVRQPNQPQHF.

CDR3 loop: CASSFGRQETQYF. In nucleotides, the CDR3 is TGTGCCAGCAGCTTCGGTAGGCAAGAGACCCAGTACTTC. The chain is built from TRBV7-2 and TRBJ2-5; D is ambiguous. V was pared by 3 bases and J by 2 bases, with 7 bases between. Germline V gene data show CDR1 as SGHTA and CDR2 as FQGNSA. The CDR3 extends over 13 amino acids. The full variable domain, with the rest looked up from reference TRBV7-2 and TRBJ2-5, is GAGVSQSPSNKVTEKGKDVELRCDPISGHTALYWYRQSLGQGLEFLIYFQGNSAPDKSGLPSDRFSAERTGGSVSTLTIQRTQQEDSAVYLCASSFGRQETQYFGPGTRLLVL.

The rearrangement joins TRBV12-3 or TRBV12-4 to TRBJ1-4; no clear D. The CDR3 sequence is 14 residues long. The V gene lost 4 bases and the J gene lost 1 base, with 7 bases spanning the gap. CDR3 coding DNA: TGTGCCAGCAGTTACACGGGAACTAATGAAAAACTGTTTTTT. Translation: CASSYTGTNEKLFF.

This clonotype was counted between two and nine times. The gene calls are TRBV10-3 and TRBJ2-5; maybe TRBD2 (6 bases). Trimming took 0 bases from V and 5 from J, leaving 10 bases between them. This CDR3 spans 14 amino acids. The germline V gene has CDR1 ENHRY and CDR2 SYGVKD. In nucleotides, the CDR3 is TGTGCCATCAGTGAGTCGGGGGGTACGGAGACCCAGTACTTC. Translating it yields CAISESGGTETQYF.